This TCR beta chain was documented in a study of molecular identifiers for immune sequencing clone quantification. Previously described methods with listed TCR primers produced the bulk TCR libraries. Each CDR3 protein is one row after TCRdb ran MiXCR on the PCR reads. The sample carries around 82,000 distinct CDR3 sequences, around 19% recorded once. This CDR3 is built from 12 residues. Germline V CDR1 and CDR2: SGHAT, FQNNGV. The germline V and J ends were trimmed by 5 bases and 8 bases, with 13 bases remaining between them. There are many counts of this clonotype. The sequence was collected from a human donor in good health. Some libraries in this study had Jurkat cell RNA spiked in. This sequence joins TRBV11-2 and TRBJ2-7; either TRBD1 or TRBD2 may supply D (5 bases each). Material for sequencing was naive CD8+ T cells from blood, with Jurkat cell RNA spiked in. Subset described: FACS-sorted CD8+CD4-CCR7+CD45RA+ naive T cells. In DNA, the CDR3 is TGTGCCAGCAGCCTTACCCGGGACCAGCAGTACTTC. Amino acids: CASSLTRDQQYF.